This T cell receptor beta chain stems from a study of cytomegalovirus exposure and HLA in healthy donors (dated by TCRdb to 2016 to 2017). With respect to the entire study: An earlier analysis of approximately 640 of the donors reported approximately 300 Gb of sequence data and about 100 million unique TCR beta sequences from 190 million or so T cells. An early release that covered roughly 600 HLA-typed donors contained approximately 300 gigabases of sequencing data and about 84 million unique TCR sequences. Of the roughly 410 genotyped donors, 81% were placed in the genetic ancestry cluster associated with self-reported Caucasian donors. The study aimed to test whether cataloging public T cell receptors could reveal signatures of past pathogen exposure. The study used immunosequencing to profile the T cell repertoires of 666 subjects and linked those repertoires to cytomegalovirus serostatus. Along with the roughly 710-subject first cohort, a separate validation cohort of some 130 different subjects was used. To predict cytomegalovirus infection status, the study brought together high-throughput TCR immunosequencing, statistical association of individual TCRs with disease status, and machine learning. To study patterns of TCR occurrence, a later analysis re-analyzed previously published TCR beta repertoires from just over 650 donors and added high-resolution HLA genotyping. Rather than drawing on any new phenotypic data, the later analysis identified candidate immune exposures from TCR beta sequences and the way those sequences occurred across donors. To decide whether each TCR beta V gene segment behaved as functional or pseudogenic, an earlier analysis of nearly 600 of the donors relied on high-throughput TCR beta sequencing. Alongside the repertoire data, information on donor age, sex, ethnicity and CMV serostatus was compiled. A later genetic analysis used genome-wide SNP genotypes for about 55% of the 666 donors, treating that subset as a discovery cohort. Every discovery cohort repertoire had been produced on one sequencing platform. HLA typing included class I and class II loci at four-digit resolution. Typing coverage varied by locus: roughly 629-630 donors for A, B, C, DRB1 and DQB1; roughly 560 for DQA1; 600 to 610 for DPA1; 450 to 480 for DPB1. Because of strong linkage in the cohort, roughly 5 DR-DQ haplotypes were treated as single units for association and clustering. Among roughly 400 genotyped donors of the cohort, an average of around 220,000 unique TCR beta nucleotide sequences was sequenced per donor, of which about 19% were non-productive.

V drops 2 bases and J drops 2 bases, leaving 10 bases in between. From cysteine to phenylalanine, the CDR3 is 14 amino acids long. The DNA shown is the 42-base CDR3, in frame from base 1. For CDR1 and CDR2, the germline V gene lists MNHEY and SVGAGI. The protocol used for the library was the immunoSEQ multiplex PCR assay. A mixture of 60 forward primers for TCR Vbeta segments and 13 reverse primers for TCR Jbeta segments was used in the multiplex PCR. The CDR3 region of rearranged TCR beta genes was amplified from genomic DNA with a multiplex PCR assay. The amplified TCR beta libraries were sequenced on the Illumina HiSeq System as 87-base-pair reads. The paper's data handling went like this. In a later analysis, tens of millions of unique TCR beta chains were counted across the 650 to 750 repertoires, and approximately 11 million of these chains were shared by at least two donors. A nearest-neighbor algorithm error-corrected the raw reads and collapsed the reads into unique sequences, merging closely related sequences to remove PCR and sequencing errors. Alignment of CDR3 sequences to IMGT reference sequences was used to assign V, D and J gene segments. For a sequence to be retained, a match of at least six nucleotides was required to both a V gene segment and a J gene segment. A rearrangement was called productive if the CDR3 had no stop codons and remained in frame with V and J, and every other rearrangement was called non-productive. CDR3 was defined according to IMGT convention as the region running from the second conserved V-encoded cysteine to the conserved J-encoded phenylalanine. Sequences without an unambiguous match to a single V gene segment were excluded from the earlier analysis of 587 of the donors. In an earlier analysis of approximately 560 of the donors, a V segment was called functional when productive rearrangements were above 56.7%, and segregating when the standard deviation between donors exceeded 5%. To diagnose cytomegalovirus status from the catalog of TCR beta chain sequences, a statistical classification framework was built. V and J gene assignment, in a later analysis, came from comparing TCR nucleotide sequences with IMGT/GENE-DB human TR gene sequences. Using the TCRdist pipeline, a later analysis assigned CDR3 sequences along with most-parsimonious VDJ recombination scenarios. In a later analysis, every TCR beta chain was defined by the combination of its CDR3 amino acid sequence and its V-gene family, and reads without a unique V-gene family were dropped. In a later analysis, several hundred highly shared, low-generation-probability nucleotide sequences were removed to address suspected cross-contamination and a sequencing artifact. In a later analysis, a clonal expansion index was calculated for each public chain from normalized within-repertoire ranks of inferred template counts. Generation probabilities in a later analysis came from a VDJ recombination model fitted to out-of-frame rearrangements, and those results were checked against IGoR. In a later analysis, TCR-TCR, TCR-HLA and TCR-CMV co-occurrence was scored with hypergeometric tests, and a repertoire-size bias correction was applied to TCR pairs. In a later analysis, false discovery rates were estimated by permuting HLA or CMV assignments 20 times. In a later analysis, co-occurring TCRs were grouped using DBSCAN, and TCRdist sequence similarity was added for clustering within HLA-allele-positive subsets. Repertoires with fewer than 30,000 or more than 120,000 public chains, plus five repertoires with anomalous nucleotide sharing, were excluded from co-occurrence clustering. Here the immuneACCESS table is served through TCRdb, limited to in-frame sequences with V and J called. Missing clones are a known gap in these copies; in checked studies unresolved V genes cover under half, and the rest lacks a known reason. V and J calls and clone size follow that table, whereas D and trimming were derived from the DNA. The sample table holds under 200,000 clones, of which around 62% were seen once. The top ten constitute 2.5% to 3% of the sample.

With regard to this clone: Its recognized antigen is unknown. It has no much larger one-base neighbor in the sample; base qualities were not kept.

The cohort was made up of 666 healthy bone marrow donors. At the time of sampling, every cohort member was nominally healthy, though immune exposures that went unrecorded were likely present. The donor tested CMV seronegative and was one of the 352 seronegative cohort members. A peripheral blood sample was provided by each donor, and peripheral blood mononuclear cells were used for TCR beta sequencing. The Qiagen DNeasy Blood Extraction Kit was used to extract genomic DNA from the blood cell samples. Overall study results and their limits: Only TCR beta chains were sequenced in this cohort, and the absence of alpha or paired-chain data limited detectable features. Specific HLA alleles were associated with 15,000 to 20,000 TCR beta sequences at a false discovery rate of 0.05 in a later analysis. An earlier analysis of several hundred of the donors showed that most TCR beta V segments appeared in productive rearrangements either about 87% or about 30% of the time, which broadly matched IMGT annotations. A total of fewer than 200 TCR beta chains were listed by the study as associated with cytomegalovirus. In a later analysis, the rate of TCR association differed among HLA loci, with DRB1 alleles having the most associated TCRs and HLA-C alleles having the fewest. Most CMV-associated TCR beta chains appeared to be HLA-restricted in a later analysis, and the HLA associations seemed to be driven largely by CMV exposure. Roughly uniform sequencing depth across donors was assumed in presence/absence analyses, although this assumption may not hold. In vitro tests confirmed that three of the cytomegalovirus-associated TCR beta chains recognize cytomegalovirus antigens. A cluster of highly shared sequence variants was judged likely to be a technical artifact of the sequencing pipeline. A further reported finding was that TCR beta sequences accurately predicted the HLA-A and HLA-B alleles for most subjects in the first cohort. Correlated functional status among segregating V segments might reflect linkage disequilibrium, but an unknown experimental factor could not be ruled out. Most TCR sequences were observed very rarely across donors, whereas some public TCRs were present in many individuals. In a later analysis, HLA-associated TCR beta chains were found to be more clonally expanded and to have lower generation probabilities than equally common non-associated chains. Compared with the 666-donor mean, donors in an Asian-associated ancestry cluster had fewer N-insertions in productive TCRs, according to a later genetic analysis. An association between a missense DCLRE1C variant and V-gene and J-gene trimming of TCR beta chains was found in a later genetic analysis and replicated in an independent cohort. The authors suggested that the approach could potentially be generalized to other disease states and immunological phenotypes. Because the 87-base-pair reads could not distinguish some IMGT-functional V segments, including TRBV6-2 and TRBV6-3, those segments were excluded. Because HLA typing was unavailable for some donors at each locus, only the typed subset was used in association tests. When HLA alleles, especially DR and DQ, strongly co-occurred, TCR associations were difficult to assign to individual alleles. The classifier was reported to diagnose cytomegalovirus status with high specificity and sensitivity in both the original cohort and the validation cohort. Because counts were too low, about 17 rarely observed V segments, including chromosome 9 orphons, were excluded from the earlier analysis of 587 of the donors. For the cohort, immune exposure information was limited to CMV serostatus. Several of the top co-occurrence clusters appeared to be linked to parvovirus B19, influenza, CMV and Epstein-Barr virus, according to a later analysis.

The V and J segments used are TRBV6-5 and TRBJ2-7; TRBD1 might be the D gene, on 6 matching bases. The sample consisted of PBMCs. The TCR originated in a man aged 35-49 years in good health and CMV-seronegative. The DNA sequence is as follows: TGTGCCAGCAGTTACCAGGGGTTCACCTACGAGCAGTACTTC. This encodes CASSYQGFTYEQYF.